This section outlines one TCR beta chain sequence together with its context. Its antigen is still unknown. The sample belongs to a study of vaccination effects on CD4 cells after COVID-19. Using immunoSEQ multiplex PCR, the repertoire was profiled, and TCRdb retains in-frame clones only, with some absent. The repertoire holds 41,000 or so clones, with 77% as singletons. Using viral peptide pools, the ViraFEST assay grew out antigen-specific CD4+ T cells prior to sequencing. Subsequent to a culture period of under twelve days, CD4+ T cells were isolated. Prior SARS-CoV-2 infection was absent in the vaccine recipients, as shown by negative nucleocapsid antibodies. A half-volume exchange with IL-2 medium occurred on days 3 and 7. The V segment lost 1 base and the J segment 5 bases; nucleotides outside the gene matches: 7. In germline, CDR1 is MGHRA, CDR2 YSYEKL. The CDR3 spans 16 residues.

This TCR came from a human donor who received a COVID-19 vaccine. This specimen was CD4+ T cells from PBMCs cultured with HCoV-NL63 spike peptides, taken before COVID-19 vaccination. The chain combines TRBV4-1 with TRBJ2-2; 7 bases are shared with TRBD1. The CDR3 DNA is TGCGCCAGCAGCCAAGTCAGGGGGATAGATACCGGGGAGCTGTTTTTT. It encodes CASSQVRGIDTGELFF.